What follows are 16 T cell receptor beta chains derived from one specimen sequenced in a study of control samples from healthy donors and cancer patients. Some clones are missing from TCRdb's copy, which holds only in-frame ones; the method was immunoSEQ multiplex PCR. The sample consists of about 410,000 clones, 90% of them appearing once. The specimen was PBMCs. The source is a man aged 40-55 years with head and neck cancer.

This clone has a single count. This chain connects TRBV7-9 to TRBJ2-1, with TRBD2 matching over 8 bases. The CDR3 contains 16 residues. Trimming removed 3 bases from V and 6 bases from J; junction bases left unmatched: 10. Germline V gene lookup returns CDR1 SEHNR and CDR2 FQNEAQ (reference sequence). The CDR3 loop reads CASSLSRAGVSNEQFF. In DNA, the CDR3 is TGTGCCAGCAGCTTGTCCCGAGCGGGGGTGAGCAATGAGCAGTTCTTC.

The V call is TRBV7-2, the J call TRBJ1-5; D is possibly TRBD1 (5 bases). CDR1 is SGHTA and CDR2 is FQGNSA in the germline V gene. The CDR3 is made up of 15 amino acids. Trimming left V 5 bases short and J 6 bases short, with 17 bases between. The CDR3 DNA sequence: TGTGCCAGCAGCATACCTGGGGGGTATAGTCAGCCCCAGCATTTT. This sequence encodes CASSIPGGYSQPQHF.

This sequence joins TRBV6-5 and TRBJ1-1; D remains unclear. Trimming pared 0 bases from V and 4 bases from J, leaving 6 bases between. Germline values: CDR1 MNHEY, CDR2 SVGAGI. The CDR3 length is 13 residues. The CDR3 coding sequence is TGTGCCAGCAGTTACTCGATGTTCACTGAAGCTTTCTTT. The encoded protein is CASSYSMFTEAFF.

This clone occurred a few times. This chain connects TRBV6-2 or TRBV6-3 to TRBJ2-4; maybe TRBD2 (5 bases). V shed 2 bases and J shed 6 bases, with 11 bases lying between them. The CDR3 spans 14 residues. Germline V lookup: CDR1 MNHEY, CDR2 SVGEGT. Here the CDR3 DNA reads TGTGCCAGCAGTTACCGGGAAGCGCCAAACATTCAGTACTTC. Translation gives CASSYREAPNIQYF.

The chain employs TRBV2 and TRBJ2-3; 8 positions agree with TRBD2. Trimming took 6 bases from V and 6 from J; bases not matched to a gene: 5. CDR1 is SNHLY and CDR2 is FYNNEI in the germline V gene. The CDR3 sequence is 13 residues long. This CDR3 is CASRLPGGDTQYF. The CDR3 region has the DNA TGTGCCAGCAGGCTCCCGGGGGGGGATACGCAGTATTTT.

V and J are TRBV30 and TRBJ2-7, with 10 bases that match TRBD2. V lost 6 bases to trimming and J lost 0 bases; unmatched junction nucleotides: 2. The germline CDR1 and CDR2 sequences are GTSNPN and SVGIG (reference sequence). This CDR3 contains 13 residues. CDR3 sequence (DNA): TGTGCCTGTAGCGGGGGGAACTCCTACGAGCAGTACTTC. This translates into CACSGGNSYEQYF.

This clone came up a few times. The rearrangement uses TRBV4-2 and TRBJ2-6; the match to TRBD1 covers 8 bases. The CDR3 has 15 residues. CDR1 is LGHNA and CDR2 is YNFKEQ in the germline V gene. Trimming cost V 1 base and J 9 bases; bases outside gene matches: 5. The CDR3 bases are TGTGCCAGCAGCCAAGTTGGACAGGGAGTCAACGTCCTGACTTTC. Amino acids: CASSQVGQGVNVLTF.

The V call is TRBV29-1, the J call TRBJ1-3; D gene uncertain. Germline V gene sequence: CDR1 SQVTM, CDR2 ANQGSEA. Trimming pared 1 base from V and 3 bases from J, leaving 10 bases between. This CDR3 is 14 amino acids long. The CDR3: CSVEGQGFGNTIYF. As DNA, the CDR3 is TGCAGCGTTGAAGGTCAAGGATTTGGAAACACCATATATTTT.

In its sample, this clone was seen a few times. The genes are TRBV12-3 or TRBV12-4 and TRBJ2-1, with 7 positions matching TRBD2. Trimming at V came to 5 bases and at J to 10 bases, leaving 5 bases not matched to a gene. The CDR3 is made up of 12 amino acids. The CDR3 region has the DNA TGTGCCAGCAGTCCCGGGACTAACGAGCAGTTCTTC. It encodes CASSPGTNEQFF.

In its sample, this clone was seen once. The genes are TRBV4-3 and TRBJ1-4; D perhaps matches TRBD1 (6 bases). Between the trimmed V and J ends, which lost 3 bases and 8 bases, there was a span of 16 bases. This CDR3 has 15 amino acids. Per germline, CDR1 LGHNA and CDR2 YSLEER. CDR3 sequence: CASSQAGTILEKLFF. The CDR3 DNA is TGCGCCAGCAGCCAGGCCGGGACAATCCTCGAAAAACTGTTTTTT.

This chain joins TRBV19 and TRBJ2-4; D assignment may be TRBD1 or TRBD2 (5 bases each). Per the germline V gene, CDR1 is LNHDA and CDR2 is SQIVND (reference sequence). This CDR3 contains 15 residues. V lost 3 bases and J lost 10, with 19 bases in between. Written as DNA, the CDR3 is TGTGCCAGTAGTATTCAAGGGGACGGCCAACTTATTCAGTACTTC. It specifies CASSIQGDGQLIQYF.

This chain joins TRBV4-3 and TRBJ1-1; D is ambiguous. Per the germline V gene, CDR1 is LGHNA and CDR2 is YSLEER. The CDR3 consists of 13 residues. Trimming shortened V by 0 bases and J by 7 bases, and 9 bases separated the two germline ends. Here the CDR3 DNA reads TGCGCCAGCAGCCAAGAAGGAAGGCTTGAAGCTTTCTTT. Encoded protein: CASSQEGRLEAFF.

The chain carries TRBV7-2 and TRBJ1-5, with D possibly being TRBD1 (5 bases). The CDR3 totals 13 residues. Germline values: CDR1 SGHTA, CDR2 FQGNSA. V was pared by 1 base and J by 6 bases, with 7 bases between. CDR3 DNA sequence: TGTGCCAGCAGCTTAGGAGGGGTTCAGCCCCAGCATTTT. Protein product: CASSLGGVQPQHF.

The V gene is TRBV2, the J gene TRBJ2-5; 8 bases map to TRBD1. Germline V CDR1 and CDR2: SNHLY, FYNNEI. With 8 bases clipped from V and 0 bases from J, the junction kept 5 bases outside the gene matches. CDR3 length: 14 residues. CDR3: CASSQGANQETQYF. CDR3 DNA: TGTGCCAGCTCTCAGGGGGCTAACCAAGAGACCCAGTACTTC.

This sequence joins TRBV4-3 and TRBJ2-3; D gene unclear. CDR3 size: 14 residues. Between the trimmed V and J ends, which lost 0 bases and 3 bases, there was a span of 7 bases. Germline V gene sequence: CDR1 LGHNA, CDR2 YSLEER. The CDR3 DNA reads TGCGCCAGCAGCCAAGAATCGCCAACAGATACGCAGTATTTT. Residues: CASSQESPTDTQYF.

The CDR3 sequence is CASSERQGDNSPLHF. The CDR3 DNA is TGTGCCAGTAGTGAGCGGCAGGGAGATAATTCACCCCTCCACTTT. V usage is TRBV19 and J usage is TRBJ1-6; the D gene is possibly TRBD1 (5 bases). Germline V gene data show CDR1 as LNHDA and CDR2 as SQIVND (reference sequence). The CDR3 consists of 15 residues. Trimming left V 5 bases short and J 5 bases short, with 13 bases between.